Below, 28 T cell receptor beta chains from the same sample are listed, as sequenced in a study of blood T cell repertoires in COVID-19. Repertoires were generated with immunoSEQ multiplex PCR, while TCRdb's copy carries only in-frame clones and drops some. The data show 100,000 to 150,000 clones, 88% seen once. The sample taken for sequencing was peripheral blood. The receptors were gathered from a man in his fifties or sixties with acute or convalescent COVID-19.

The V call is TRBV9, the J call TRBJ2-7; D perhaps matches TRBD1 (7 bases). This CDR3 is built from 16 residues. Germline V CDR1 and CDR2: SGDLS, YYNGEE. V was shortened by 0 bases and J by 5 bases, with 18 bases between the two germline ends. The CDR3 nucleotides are TGTGCCAGCAGCGTAGCCCCTGCCAGGGGGGCGGACGAGCAGTACTTC. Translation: CASSVAPARGADEQYF.

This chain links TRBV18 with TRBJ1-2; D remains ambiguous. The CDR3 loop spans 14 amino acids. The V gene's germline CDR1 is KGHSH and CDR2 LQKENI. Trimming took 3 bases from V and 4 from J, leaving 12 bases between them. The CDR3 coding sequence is TGTGCCAGCTCACCCGGCGCGGGAGGCTATGGCTACACCTTC. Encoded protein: CASSPGAGGYGYTF.

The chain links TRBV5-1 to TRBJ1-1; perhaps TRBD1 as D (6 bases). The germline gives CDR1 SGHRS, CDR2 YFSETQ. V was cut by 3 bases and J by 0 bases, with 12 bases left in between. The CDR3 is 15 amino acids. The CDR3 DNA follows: TGCGCCAGCAGCTCACCCGGGGGGCTGAACACTGAAGCTTTCTTT. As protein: CASSSPGGLNTEAFF.

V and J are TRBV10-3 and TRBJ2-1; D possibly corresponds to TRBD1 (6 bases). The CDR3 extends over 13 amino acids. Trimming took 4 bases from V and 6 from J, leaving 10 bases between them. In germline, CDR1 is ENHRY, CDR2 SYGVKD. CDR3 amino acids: CAISGQGSNEQFF. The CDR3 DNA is TGTGCCATCAGTGGGCAGGGGTCCAATGAGCAGTTCTTC.

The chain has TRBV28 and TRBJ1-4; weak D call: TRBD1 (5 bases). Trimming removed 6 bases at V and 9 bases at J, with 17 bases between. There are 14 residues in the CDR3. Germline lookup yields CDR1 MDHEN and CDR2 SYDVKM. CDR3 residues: CASSVDGGSKKLFF. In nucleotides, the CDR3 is TGTGCCAGCAGCGTCGACGGGGGGTCTAAAAAACTGTTTTTT.

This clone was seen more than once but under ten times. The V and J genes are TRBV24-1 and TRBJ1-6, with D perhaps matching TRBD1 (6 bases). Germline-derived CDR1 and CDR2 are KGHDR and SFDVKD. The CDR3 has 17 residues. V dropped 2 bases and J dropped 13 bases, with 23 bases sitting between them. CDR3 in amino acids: CATSDYVGSGESAPLHF. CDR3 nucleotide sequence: TGTGCCACCAGTGATTACGTAGGATCAGGGGAATCGGCCCCCCTCCACTTT.

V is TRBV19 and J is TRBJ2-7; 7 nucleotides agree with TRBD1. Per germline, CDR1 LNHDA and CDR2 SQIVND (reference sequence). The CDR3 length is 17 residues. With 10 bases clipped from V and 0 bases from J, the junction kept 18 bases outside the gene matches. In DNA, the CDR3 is TGTGCCAAGACCCCCCGGGACAGCTTAAAATACTCCTACGAGCAGTACTTC. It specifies CAKTPRDSLKYSYEQYF.

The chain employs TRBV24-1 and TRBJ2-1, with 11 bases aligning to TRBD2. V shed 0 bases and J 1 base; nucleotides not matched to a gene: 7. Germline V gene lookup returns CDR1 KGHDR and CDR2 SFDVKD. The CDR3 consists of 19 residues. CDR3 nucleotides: TGTGCCACCAGTGATTTGCCCACTAGCGGGAGAGGGTCCTACAATGAGCAGTTCTTC. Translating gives CATSDLPTSGRGSYNEQFF.

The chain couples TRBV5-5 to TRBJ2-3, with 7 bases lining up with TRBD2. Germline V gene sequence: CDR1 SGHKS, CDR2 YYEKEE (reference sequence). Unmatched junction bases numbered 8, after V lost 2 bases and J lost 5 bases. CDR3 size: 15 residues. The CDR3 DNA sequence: TGTGCCAGCAGCTTCCGGGGGGACCCCGGAGATACGCAGTATTTT. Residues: CASSFRGDPGDTQYF.

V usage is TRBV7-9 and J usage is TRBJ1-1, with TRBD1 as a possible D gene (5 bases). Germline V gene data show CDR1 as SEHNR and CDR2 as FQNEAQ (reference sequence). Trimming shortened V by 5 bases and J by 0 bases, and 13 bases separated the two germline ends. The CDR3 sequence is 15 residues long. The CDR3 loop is CASSPGGPLNTEAFF. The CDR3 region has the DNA TGTGCCAGCAGCCCGGGGGGACCGCTGAACACTGAAGCTTTCTTT.

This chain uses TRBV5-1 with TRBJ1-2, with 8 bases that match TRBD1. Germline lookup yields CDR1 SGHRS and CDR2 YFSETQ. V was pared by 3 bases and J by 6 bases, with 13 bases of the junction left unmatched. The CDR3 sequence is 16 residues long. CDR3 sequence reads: CASSSDRGRKKDGYTF. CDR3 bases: TGCGCCAGCAGCTCAGACAGGGGTAGGAAAAAAGATGGCTACACCTTC.

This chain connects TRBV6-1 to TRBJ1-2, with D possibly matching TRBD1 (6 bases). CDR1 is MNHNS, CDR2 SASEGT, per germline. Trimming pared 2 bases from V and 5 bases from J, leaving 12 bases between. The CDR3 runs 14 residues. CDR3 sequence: CASSELGTTYGYTF. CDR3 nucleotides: TGTGCCAGCAGTGAACTTGGGACAACTTATGGCTACACCTTC.

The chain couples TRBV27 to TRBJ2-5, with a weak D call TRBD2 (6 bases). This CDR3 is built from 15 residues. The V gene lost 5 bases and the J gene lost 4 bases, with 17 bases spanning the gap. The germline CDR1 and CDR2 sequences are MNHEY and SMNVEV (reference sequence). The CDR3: CASSPLFGGRETQYF. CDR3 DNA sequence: TGTGCCAGCAGTCCCCTCTTCGGAGGGAGAGAGACCCAGTACTTC.

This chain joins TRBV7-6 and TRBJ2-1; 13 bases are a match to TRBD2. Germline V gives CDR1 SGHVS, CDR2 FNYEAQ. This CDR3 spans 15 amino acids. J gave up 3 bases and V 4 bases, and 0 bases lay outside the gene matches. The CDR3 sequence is CASSWTSGGYNEQFF. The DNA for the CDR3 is TGTGCCAGCAGCTGGACTAGCGGGGGCTACAATGAGCAGTTCTTC. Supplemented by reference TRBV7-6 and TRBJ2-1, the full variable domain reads GAGVSQSPRYKVTKRGQDVALRCDPISGHVSLYWYRQALGQGPEFLTYFNYEAQQDKSGLPNDRFSAERPEGSISTLTIQRTEQRDSAMYRCASSWTSGGYNEQFFGPGTRLTVL.

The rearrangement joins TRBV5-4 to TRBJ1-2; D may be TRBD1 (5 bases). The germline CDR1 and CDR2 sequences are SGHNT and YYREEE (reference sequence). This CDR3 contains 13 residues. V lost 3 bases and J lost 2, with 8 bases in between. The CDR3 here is CASSSQGNYGYTF. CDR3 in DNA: TGTGCCAGCAGCTCCCAGGGAAACTATGGCTACACCTTC.

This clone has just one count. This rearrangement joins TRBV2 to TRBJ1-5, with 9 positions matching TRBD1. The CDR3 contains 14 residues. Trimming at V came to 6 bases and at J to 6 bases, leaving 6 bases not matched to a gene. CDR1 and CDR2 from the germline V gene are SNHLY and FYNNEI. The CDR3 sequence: CASRRTGESQPQHF. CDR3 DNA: TGTGCCAGCAGGAGGACAGGGGAGAGTCAGCCCCAGCATTTT.

CDR3 coding DNA: TGTGCCATCAGTGAGTCTGGGACAGGGGTTCAGCCCCAGCATTTT. Translated, it gives CAISESGTGVQPQHF. The chain couples TRBV10-3 to TRBJ1-5; 10 nucleotides agree with TRBD1. Germline assignment: CDR1 ENHRY and CDR2 SYGVKD. The trim removed 0 bases at V and 6 bases at J, leaving 2 bases unmatched. The CDR3 has 15 residues.

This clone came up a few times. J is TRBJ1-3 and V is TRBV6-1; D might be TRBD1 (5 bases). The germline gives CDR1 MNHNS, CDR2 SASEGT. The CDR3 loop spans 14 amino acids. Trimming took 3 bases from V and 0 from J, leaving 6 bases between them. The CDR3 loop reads CASSDGASGNTIYF. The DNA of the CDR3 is TGTGCCAGCAGTGATGGGGCCTCTGGAAACACCATATATTTT.

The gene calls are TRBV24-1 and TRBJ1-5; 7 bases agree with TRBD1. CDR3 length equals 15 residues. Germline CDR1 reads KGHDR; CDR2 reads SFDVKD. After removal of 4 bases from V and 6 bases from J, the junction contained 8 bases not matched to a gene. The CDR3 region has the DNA TGTGCCACCAGTGACTCCCGACAGGGAAGTCAGCCCCAGCATTTT. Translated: CATSDSRQGSQPQHF.

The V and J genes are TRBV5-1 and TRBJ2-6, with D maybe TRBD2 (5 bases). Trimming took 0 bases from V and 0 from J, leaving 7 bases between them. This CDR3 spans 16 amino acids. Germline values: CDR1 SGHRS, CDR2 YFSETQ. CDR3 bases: TGCGCCAGCAGCTTGGGACTATCCTCTGGGGCCAACGTCCTGACTTTC. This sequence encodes CASSLGLSSGANVLTF.

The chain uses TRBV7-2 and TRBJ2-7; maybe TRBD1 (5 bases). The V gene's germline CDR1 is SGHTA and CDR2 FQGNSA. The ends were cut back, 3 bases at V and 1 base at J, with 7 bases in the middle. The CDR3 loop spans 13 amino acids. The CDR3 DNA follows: TGTGCCAGCAGCTTCAGGGCATCCTACGAGCAGTACTTC. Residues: CASSFRASYEQYF.

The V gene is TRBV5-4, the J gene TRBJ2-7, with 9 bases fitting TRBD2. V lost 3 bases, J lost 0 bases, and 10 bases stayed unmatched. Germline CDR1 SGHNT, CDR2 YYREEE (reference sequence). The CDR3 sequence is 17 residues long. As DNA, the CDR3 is TGTGCCAGCAGCTCCGGACTAGCGCCTCAAACCTCCTACGAGCAGTACTTC. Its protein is CASSSGLAPQTSYEQYF.

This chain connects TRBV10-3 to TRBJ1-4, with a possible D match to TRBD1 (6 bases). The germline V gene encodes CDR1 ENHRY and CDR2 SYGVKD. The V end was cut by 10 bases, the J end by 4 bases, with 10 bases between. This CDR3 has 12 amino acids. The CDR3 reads CATNRDNEKLFF. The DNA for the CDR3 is TGTGCCACAAACAGGGATAATGAAAAACTGTTTTTT.

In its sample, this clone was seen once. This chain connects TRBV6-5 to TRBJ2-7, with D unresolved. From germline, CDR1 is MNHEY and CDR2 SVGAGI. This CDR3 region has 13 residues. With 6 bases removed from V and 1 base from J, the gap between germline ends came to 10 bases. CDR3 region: CASRRAQSYEQYF. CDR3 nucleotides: TGTGCCAGCAGGCGAGCGCAGTCCTACGAGCAGTACTTC.

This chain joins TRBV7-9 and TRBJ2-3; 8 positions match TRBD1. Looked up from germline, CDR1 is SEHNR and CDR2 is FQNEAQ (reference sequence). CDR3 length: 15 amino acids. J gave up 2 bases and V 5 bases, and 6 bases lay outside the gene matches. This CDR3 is CASSPGTGLTDTQYF. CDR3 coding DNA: TGTGCCAGCAGCCCCGGGACAGGCCTCACAGATACGCAGTATTTT.

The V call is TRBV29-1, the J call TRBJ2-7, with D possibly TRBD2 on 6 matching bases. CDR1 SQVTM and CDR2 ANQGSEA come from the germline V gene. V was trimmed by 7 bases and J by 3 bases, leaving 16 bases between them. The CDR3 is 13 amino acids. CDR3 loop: CSALGLGFYEQYF. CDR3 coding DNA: TGCAGCGCCCTGGGACTGGGTTTCTACGAGCAGTACTTC.

CDR3 sequence: CASRQGPYEQYF. In nucleotides, the CDR3 is TGCGCCAGCAGACAGGGACCGTACGAGCAGTACTTC. The chain combines TRBV10-2 with TRBJ2-7, with a weak D call TRBD1 (6 bases). With 6 bases removed from V and 4 bases from J, the gap between germline ends came to 10 bases. The CDR3 is 12 residues long. Looked up from germline, CDR1 is WSHSY and CDR2 is SAAADI.

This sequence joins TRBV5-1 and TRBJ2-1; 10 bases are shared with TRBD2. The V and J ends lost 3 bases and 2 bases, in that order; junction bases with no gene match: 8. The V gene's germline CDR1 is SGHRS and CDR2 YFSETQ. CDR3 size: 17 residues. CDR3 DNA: TGCGCCAGCAGCTCTATTAGCGGGAGGACCCCCTACAATGAGCAGTTCTTC. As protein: CASSSISGRTPYNEQFF.